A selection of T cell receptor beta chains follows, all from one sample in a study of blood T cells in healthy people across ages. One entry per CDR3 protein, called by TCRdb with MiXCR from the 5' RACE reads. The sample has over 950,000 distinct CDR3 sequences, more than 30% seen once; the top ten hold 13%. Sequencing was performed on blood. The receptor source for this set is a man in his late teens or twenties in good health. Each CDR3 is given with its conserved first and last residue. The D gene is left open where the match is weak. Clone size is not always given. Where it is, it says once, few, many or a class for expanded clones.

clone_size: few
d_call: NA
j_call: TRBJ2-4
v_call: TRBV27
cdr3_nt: TGTGCCAGCAGTCCCCCAGGGTTAGCCAAAAACATTCAGTACTTC
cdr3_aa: CASSPPGLAKNIQYF

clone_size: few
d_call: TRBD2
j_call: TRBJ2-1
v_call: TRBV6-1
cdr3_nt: TGTGCCAGCAGAGGACTAGCGGGGGGGCGTAGTGAGCAGTTCTTC
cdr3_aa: CASRGLAGGRSEQFF

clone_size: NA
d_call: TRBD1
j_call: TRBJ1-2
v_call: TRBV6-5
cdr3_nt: TGTGCCAACAGCCCCCTACAGACAGGGGCCTATGGCTACACCTTC
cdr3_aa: CANSPLQTGAYGYTF

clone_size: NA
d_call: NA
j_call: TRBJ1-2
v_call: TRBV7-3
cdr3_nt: TGTGCCAGCAGCGTCGACAGTTCTACCTCGGGCTACACCTTC
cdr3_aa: CASSVDSSTSGYTF

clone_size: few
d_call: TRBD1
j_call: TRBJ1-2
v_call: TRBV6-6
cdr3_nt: TGTGCCAGCAGGGATAGACAGGGTCGCACCTTC
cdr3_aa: CASRDRQGRTF

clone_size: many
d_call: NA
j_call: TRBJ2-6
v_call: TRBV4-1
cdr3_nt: TGCGCCAGCCGGCGGATCTCTGGGGCCAACGTCCTGACTTTC
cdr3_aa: CASRRISGANVLTF

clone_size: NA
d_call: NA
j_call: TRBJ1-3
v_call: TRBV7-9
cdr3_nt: TGTGCCAGCAGCCCACAGGTGCCCTCTGGAAACACCATATATTTT
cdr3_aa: CASSPQVPSGNTIYF

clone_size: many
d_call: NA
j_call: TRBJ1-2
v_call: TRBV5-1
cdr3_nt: TGTGCCAGCAGTTTGGCCTCTAACTATGGCTACACCTTC
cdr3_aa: CASSLASNYGYTF

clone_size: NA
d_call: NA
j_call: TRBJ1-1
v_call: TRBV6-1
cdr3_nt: TGTGCCAGCAGTGAAAACCCTTTTTACAGCTCGGGGAACACTGAAGCTTTCTTT
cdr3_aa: CASSENPFYSSGNTEAFF

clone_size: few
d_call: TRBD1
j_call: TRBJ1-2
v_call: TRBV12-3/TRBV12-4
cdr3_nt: TGTGCCACCGATGACGCGACAGGGGGTAATGGCTACACCTTC
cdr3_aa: CATDDATGGNGYTF

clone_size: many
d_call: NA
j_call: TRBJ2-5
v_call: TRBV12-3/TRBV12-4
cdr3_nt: TGTGCCAGCACCCTAGGGGAGACCCAGTACTTC
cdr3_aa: CASTLGETQYF

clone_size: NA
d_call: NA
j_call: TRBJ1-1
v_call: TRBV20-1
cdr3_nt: TGCAGTGCTCAATTAGTGAACACTGAAGCTTTCTTT
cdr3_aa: CSAQLVNTEAFF

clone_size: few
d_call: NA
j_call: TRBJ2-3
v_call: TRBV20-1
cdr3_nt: TGCAGTGCTAGAGATAGCGTATCCTGGCCGCAGTATTTT
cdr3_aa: CSARDSVSWPQYF

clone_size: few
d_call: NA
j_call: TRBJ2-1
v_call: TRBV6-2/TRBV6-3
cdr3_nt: TGTGCCAGCGGACGGACGAGTTACAATGAGCAGTTCTTC
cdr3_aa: CASGRTSYNEQFF

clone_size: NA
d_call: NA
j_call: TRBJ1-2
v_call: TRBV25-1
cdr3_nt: TGTGCCAGCAGTGACAGGGAGCGCGGTGACTATGGCTACACCTTC
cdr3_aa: CASSDRERGDYGYTF

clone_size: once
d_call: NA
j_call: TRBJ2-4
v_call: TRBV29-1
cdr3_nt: TGCAGCGTTTTGCTCCAGGGGACGGCCAAAAACATTCAGTACTTC
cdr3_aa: CSVLLQGTAKNIQYF

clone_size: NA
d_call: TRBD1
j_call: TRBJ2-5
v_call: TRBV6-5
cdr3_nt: TGTGCCAGCAGTCCGCGGACAGGGCACTACGAGCAGTCCTTC
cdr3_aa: CASSPRTGHYEQSF

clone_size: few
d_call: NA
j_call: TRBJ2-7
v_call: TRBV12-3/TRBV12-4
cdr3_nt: TGTGCCAGCAGTTTCCTACTTACAGGGTACGAGCAGTACTTC
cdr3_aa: CASSFLLTGYEQYF

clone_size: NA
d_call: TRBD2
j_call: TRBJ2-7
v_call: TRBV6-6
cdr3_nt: TGTGCCAGCATCAAGACTAGCGGCTCCTACAATGAGCAGTACTTC
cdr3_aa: CASIKTSGSYNEQYF

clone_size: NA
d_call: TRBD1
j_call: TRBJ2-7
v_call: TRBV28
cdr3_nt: TGTGCCAGCAGTCCACAGGGGGCCAACTCCTACGAGCAGTACTTC
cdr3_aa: CASSPQGANSYEQYF

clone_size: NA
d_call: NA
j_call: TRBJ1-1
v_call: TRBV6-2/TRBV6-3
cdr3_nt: TGTGCCAGCAGTTACCCTCACCTCCGGGGGCGCGACGGGGGTGACACTGAAGCTTTCTTT
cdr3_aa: CASSYPHLRGRDGGDTEAFF

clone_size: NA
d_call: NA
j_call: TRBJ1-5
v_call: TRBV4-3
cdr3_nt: TGCGCCAGCAGCCAAGATCGGGTGCGGGGAGCTCAGCCCCAGCATTTT
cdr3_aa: CASSQDRVRGAQPQHF

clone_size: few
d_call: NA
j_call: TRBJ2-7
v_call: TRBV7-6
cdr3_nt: TGTGCCAGCAGCTTAGTATCCCACGAGCAGTACTTC
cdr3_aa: CASSLVSHEQYF

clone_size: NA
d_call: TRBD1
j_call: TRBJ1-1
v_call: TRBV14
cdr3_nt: TGTGCCAGCAGCGGATGGACAGGGCAAGCTTTCTTT
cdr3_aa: CASSGWTGQAFF

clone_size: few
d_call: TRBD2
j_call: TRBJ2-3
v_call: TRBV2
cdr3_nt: TGTGCCAGCGGACCGACTAGCGGGGGGGCCGACGATACGCAGTATTTT
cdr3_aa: CASGPTSGGADDTQYF

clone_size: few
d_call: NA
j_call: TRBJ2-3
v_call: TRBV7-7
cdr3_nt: TGTGCCAGCAGCTTCTCTCCTTCTAGCACAGATACGCAGTATTTT
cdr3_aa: CASSFSPSSTDTQYF

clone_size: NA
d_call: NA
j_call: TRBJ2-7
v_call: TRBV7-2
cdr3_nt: TGTGCCAGCAGCTTAAGGGCCTACTCCCCGAACGAGCAGTACTTC
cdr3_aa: CASSLRAYSPNEQYF

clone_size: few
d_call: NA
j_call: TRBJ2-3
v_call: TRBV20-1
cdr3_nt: TGCAGTGCTAGAGATGAGGAGACAGATACGCAGTATTTT
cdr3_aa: CSARDEETDTQYF

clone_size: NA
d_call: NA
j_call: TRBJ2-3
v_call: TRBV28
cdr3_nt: TGTGCCAGCTTGGGGGGCGGAGACAGCACAGATACGCAGTATTTT
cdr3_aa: CASLGGGDSTDTQYF

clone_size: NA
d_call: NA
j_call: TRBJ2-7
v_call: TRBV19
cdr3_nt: TGTGCCGGTAGTCCAGACTACTCCTACGAGCAGTACTTC
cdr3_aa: CAGSPDYSYEQYF

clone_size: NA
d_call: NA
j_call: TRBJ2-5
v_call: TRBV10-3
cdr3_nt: TGTGCCATCAGTGAGGGGCAAGTGACCCAGTACTTC
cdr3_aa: CAISEGQVTQYF

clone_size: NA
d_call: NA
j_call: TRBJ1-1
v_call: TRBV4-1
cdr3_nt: TGCGCCAGCAGCCAAGACAGGGTGGTCACTGAAGCTTTCTTT
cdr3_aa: CASSQDRVVTEAFF

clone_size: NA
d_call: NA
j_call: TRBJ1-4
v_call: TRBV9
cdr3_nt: TGTGCCAGCAGCGTACCTCTAGGGTTCGGGGAGGAAAAACTGTTTTTT
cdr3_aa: CASSVPLGFGEEKLFF

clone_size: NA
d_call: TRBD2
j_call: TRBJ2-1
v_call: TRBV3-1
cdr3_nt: TGTGCCAGCAGCCAAGTCGGGGGGAGCTCCTACAATGAGCAGTTCTTC
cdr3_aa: CASSQVGGSSYNEQFF

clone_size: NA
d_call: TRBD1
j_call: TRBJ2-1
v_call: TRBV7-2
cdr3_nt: TGTGCCAGCAGCCGCACTCCGGGACAGCTCTACAATGAGCAGTTCTTC
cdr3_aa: CASSRTPGQLYNEQFF

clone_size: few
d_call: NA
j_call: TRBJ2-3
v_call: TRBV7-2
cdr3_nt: TGTGCCAGCAGCTTAGTATCAAGGGACTCCGATACGCAGTATTTT
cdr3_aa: CASSLVSRDSDTQYF

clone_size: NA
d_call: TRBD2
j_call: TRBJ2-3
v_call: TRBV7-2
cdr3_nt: TGTGCCAGCAGCCGACGACTAGCGGTTTTAGGGCCGCAGTATTTT
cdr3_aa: CASSRRLAVLGPQYF

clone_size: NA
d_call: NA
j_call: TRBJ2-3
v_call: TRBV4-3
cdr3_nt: TGCGCCAGCAGCCAACGCCATGGAGTGCCCGCAGATACGCAGTATTTT
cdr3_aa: CASSQRHGVPADTQYF

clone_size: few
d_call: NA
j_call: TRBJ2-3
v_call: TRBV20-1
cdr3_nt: TGCAGTGCTACCGGGACAACGAGCACAGATACGCAGTATTTT
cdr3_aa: CSATGTTSTDTQYF

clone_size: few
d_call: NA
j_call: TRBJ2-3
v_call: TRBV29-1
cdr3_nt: TGCAGCGGGGGGTCCGCAGATACGCAGTATTTT
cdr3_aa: CSGGSADTQYF